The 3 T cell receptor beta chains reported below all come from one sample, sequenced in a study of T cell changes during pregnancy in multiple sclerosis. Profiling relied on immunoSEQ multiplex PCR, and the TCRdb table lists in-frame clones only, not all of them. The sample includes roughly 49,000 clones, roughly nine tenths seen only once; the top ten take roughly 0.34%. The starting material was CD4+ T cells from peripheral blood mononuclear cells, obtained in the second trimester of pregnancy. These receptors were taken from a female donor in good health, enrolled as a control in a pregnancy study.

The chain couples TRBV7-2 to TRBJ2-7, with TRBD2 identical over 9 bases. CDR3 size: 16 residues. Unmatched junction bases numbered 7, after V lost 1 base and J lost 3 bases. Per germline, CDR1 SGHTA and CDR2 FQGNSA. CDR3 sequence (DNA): TGTGCCAGCAGCTTAGGGGCAGCGGGGGGACACTACGAGCAGTACTTC. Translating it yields CASSLGAAGGHYEQYF.

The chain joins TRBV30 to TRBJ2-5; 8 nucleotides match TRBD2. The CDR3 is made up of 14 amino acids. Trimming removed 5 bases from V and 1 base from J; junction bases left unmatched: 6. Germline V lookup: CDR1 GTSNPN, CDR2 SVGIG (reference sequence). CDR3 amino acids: CAWERGGRQETQYF. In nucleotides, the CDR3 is TGTGCCTGGGAACGGGGGGGCCGCCAAGAGACCCAGTACTTC.

The CDR3 DNA reads TGTGCCAGCAGCCCGACAGGGAATAACTATGGCTACACCTTC. Translation: CASSPTGNNYGYTF. This chain links TRBV5-6 with TRBJ1-2; 7 nucleotides line up with TRBD1. V was pared by 4 bases and J by 1 base, with 4 bases of the junction left unmatched. Germline assignment: CDR1 SGHDT and CDR2 YYEEEE. This CDR3 spans 14 amino acids.